Below are 26 T cell receptor beta chains sequenced from a single sample in a study of blood T cell repertoires in COVID-19. Measured with immunoSEQ multiplex PCR; TCRdb has only the in-frame clones, and not every one. The table has 92,000 or so clones, approximately 75% seen once. The sample consisted of peripheral blood. The receptors derive from a woman at least 80 years old with acute or convalescent COVID-19.

V and J are TRBV27 and TRBJ1-1; unclear D gene. Germline lookup yields CDR1 MNHEY and CDR2 SMNVEV (reference sequence). Deletions cut 6 bases from V and 3 bases from J, with 17 bases between. The CDR3 contains 15 residues. The CDR3 spells CASRSDFRGDTEAFF. Written as DNA, the CDR3 is TGTGCCAGCAGGTCTGATTTTCGTGGAGACACTGAAGCTTTCTTT.

The chain couples TRBV15 to TRBJ1-1; D call uncertain. Trimming stripped 3 bases from V and 10 bases from J, with 15 bases between. The V gene's germline CDR1 is LNHNV and CDR2 YYDKDF (reference sequence). The CDR3 is 13 residues long. The CDR3 sequence is CATSRRDGERAFF. As DNA, the CDR3 is TGTGCCACCAGCAGGAGAGACGGTGAGCGAGCTTTCTTT.

The V gene is TRBV28, the J gene TRBJ1-2, with a possible D match to TRBD1 (5 bases). Trimming took off 7 bases at V and 3 bases at J, with 12 bases between the two ends. The CDR3 sequence is 13 residues long. Germline assignment: CDR1 MDHEN and CDR2 SYDVKM. The CDR3 DNA follows: TGTGCCAGCATTGGGGCCGTTGACTATGGCTACACCTTC. Amino acids: CASIGAVDYGYTF.

This chain connects TRBV6-5 to TRBJ1-2; 9 bases are a match to TRBD1. V lost 5 bases to trimming and J lost 5 bases; unmatched junction nucleotides: 6. Germline V gene lookup returns CDR1 MNHEY and CDR2 SVGAGI. The CDR3 is 14 residues long. In nucleotides, the CDR3 is TGTGCCAGCAGTCTCGGGACAGGGCCATATGGCTACACCTTC. Translation: CASSLGTGPYGYTF.

The rearrangement uses TRBV4-3 and TRBJ1-4; 8 bases map to TRBD1. Trimming removed 1 base from V and 7 bases from J; junction bases left unmatched: 2. Germline values: CDR1 LGHNA, CDR2 YSLEER. The CDR3 is made up of 14 amino acids. CDR3: CASSQGQGSEKLFF. The CDR3 DNA reads TGCGCCAGCAGCCAAGGACAGGGGAGTGAAAAACTGTTTTTT.

The CDR3 DNA reads as TGTGCCATCACCAACACAGATACGCAGTATTTT. This gives the protein CAITNTDTQYF. The rearrangement uses TRBV10-3 and TRBJ2-3; D uncertain. V was trimmed by 7 bases and J by 2 bases, leaving 4 bases between them. The CDR3 sequence is 11 residues long. Germline CDR1 ENHRY, CDR2 SYGVKD.

V usage is TRBV5-1 and J usage is TRBJ2-7, with 7 bases identical to TRBD1. The CDR3 runs to 16 residues. J gave up 3 bases and V 4 bases, and 13 bases lay outside the gene matches. Germline V lookup: CDR1 SGHRS, CDR2 YFSETQ. CDR3 loop: CASSAGAGDSLYEQYF. The CDR3 DNA is TGCGCCAGCAGCGCCGGCGCCGGGGACAGCCTCTACGAGCAGTACTTC.

This sequence joins TRBV11-1 and TRBJ2-2, with D possibly being TRBD1 (7 bases). Germline assignment: CDR1 SGHAT and CDR2 FQDESV (reference sequence). Between the trimmed V and J ends, which lost 5 bases and 7 bases, there was a span of 11 bases. The CDR3 totals 13 residues. The CDR3 spells CASSRQGGGELFF. The DNA for the CDR3 is TGTGCCAGCAGCCGACAGGGAGGCGGGGAGCTGTTTTTT. The full variable domain, completed using reference TRBV11-1 and TRBJ2-2, is EAEVAQSPRYKITEKSQAVAFWCDPISGHATLYWYRQILGQGPELLVQFQDESVVDDSQLPKDRFSAERLKGVDSTLKIQPAELGDSAMYLCASSRQGGGELFFGEGSRLTVL.

The V call is TRBV5-1, the J call TRBJ2-3; perhaps TRBD1 as D (5 bases). V lost 0 bases to trimming and J lost 4 bases, with 9 bases between them. Germline V gene sequence: CDR1 SGHRS, CDR2 YFSETQ. This CDR3 contains 14 residues. The CDR3 bases are TGCGCCAGCAGCTTGGAAGTCAGGGCAGATACGCAGTATTTT. Encoded protein: CASSLEVRADTQYF.

This chain links TRBV18 with TRBJ2-5; the D gene is possibly TRBD1 (6 bases). The germline V gene has CDR1 KGHSH and CDR2 LQKENI. Trimming pared 3 bases from V and 6 bases from J, leaving 8 bases between. The CDR3 runs to 12 residues. CDR3: CASSPQGQTQYF. CDR3 bases: TGTGCCAGCTCACCTCAGGGGCAGACCCAGTACTTC.

V is TRBV2 and J is TRBJ2-3; TRBD1 is a possible D gene (6 bases). Germline V CDR1 and CDR2: SNHLY, FYNNEI. Trimming shortened V by 5 bases and J by 4 bases, and 13 bases separated the two germline ends. The CDR3 is made up of 14 amino acids. CDR3 residues: CASSKQGNPDTQYF. CDR3 nucleotides: TGTGCCAGCAGTAAACAGGGAAATCCAGATACGCAGTATTTT.

The rearrangement joins TRBV10-3 to TRBJ1-6, with 7 bases fitting TRBD1. The trim removed 6 bases at V and 4 bases at J, leaving 12 bases unmatched. The V gene's germline CDR1 is ENHRY and CDR2 SYGVKD. The CDR3 totals 17 residues. Written as DNA, the CDR3 is TGTGCCATCAGGAACGAAAAGGACAGGCGTTATAATTCACCCCTCCACTTT. This translates into CAIRNEKDRRYNSPLHF.

CDR3 DNA sequence: TGTGCCAGTAGTATGGGACAGGTCTTCTACGAGCAGTACTTC. Translated: CASSMGQVFYEQYF. The chain employs TRBV19 and TRBJ2-7; 8 nucleotides align to TRBD1. Per the germline V gene, CDR1 is LNHDA and CDR2 is SQIVND (reference sequence). This CDR3 contains 14 residues. V dropped 3 bases and J dropped 3; count of bases not matched to a gene: 4.

This rearrangement joins TRBV24-1 to TRBJ2-5; 8 bases are shared with TRBD2. This CDR3 comprises 17 residues. Losses at the gene ends were 5 bases for V and 4 bases for J; bases not matched to a gene: 14. Germline assignment: CDR1 KGHDR and CDR2 SFDVKD. CDR3 coding DNA: TGTGCCACCAGTGCCATGAGCCCGGGACTAGGTACAGAGACCCAGTACTTC. It yields the protein CATSAMSPGLGTETQYF.

This clone was detected only a few times. This chain uses TRBV28 with TRBJ1-5, with D possibly being TRBD1 (5 bases). Germline V gene data show CDR1 as MDHEN and CDR2 as SYDVKM. The CDR3 runs to 16 residues. V lost 5 bases, J lost 6 bases, and 20 bases lay in between. The chain's CDR3 is CASSPRGRVISQPQHF. CDR3 bases: TGTGCCAGCAGTCCTCGGGGGAGGGTGATAAGTCAGCCCCAGCATTTT. The whole variable domain, filled in from reference TRBV28 and TRBJ1-5, reads DVKVTQSSRYLVKRTGEKVFLECVQDMDHENMFWYRQDPGLGLRLIYFSYDVKMKEKGDIPEGYSVSREKKERFSLILESASTNQTSMYLCASSPRGRVISQPQHFGDGTRLSIL.

The V gene is TRBV5-6, the J gene TRBJ2-3, with TRBD2 matching 9 bases. Per germline, CDR1 SGHDT and CDR2 YYEEEE. CDR3 size: 16 residues. The J segment lost 0 bases and the V segment lost 2 bases, leaving 4 bases of the junction unmatched. The CDR3 DNA is TGTGCCAGCAGCTTCGCGGGGGGGCCTAGCACAGATACGCAGTATTTT. Amino acid sequence: CASSFAGGPSTDTQYF.

There are a few counts of this clone. This rearrangement joins TRBV29-1 to TRBJ1-1; unclear D gene. The CDR3 contains 14 residues. V was clipped by 3 bases and J by 4 bases, with 15 bases between them. CDR1 and CDR2 from the germline V gene are SQVTM and ANQGSEA. The CDR3 region is CSVEVGRLGTEAFF. The CDR3 DNA follows: TGCAGCGTTGAGGTAGGGAGGTTGGGCACTGAAGCTTTCTTT. The whole variable domain, filled in from reference TRBV29-1 and TRBJ1-1, reads SAVISQKPSRDICQRGTSLTIQCQVDSQVTMMFWYRQQPGQSLTLIATANQGSEATYESGFVIDKFPISRPNLTFSTLTVSNMSPEDSSIYLCSVEVGRLGTEAFFGQGTRLTVV.

The chain links TRBV19 to TRBJ1-5; TRBD1 aligns across 9 bases. CDR3 length: 15 residues. Per germline, CDR1 LNHDA and CDR2 SQIVND (reference sequence). With 7 bases clipped from V and 2 bases from J, the junction kept 6 bases outside the gene matches. CDR3 bases: TGTGCCAGTACCGATACAGGGGGCGGCAATCAGCCCCAGCATTTT. Protein: CASTDTGGGNQPQHF.

This clone was found once. The chain links TRBV19 to TRBJ2-1, with 11 bases matching TRBD2. This CDR3 has 16 residues. J was trimmed by 2 bases and V by 7 bases; bases with no gene match: 7. The V gene's germline CDR1 is LNHDA and CDR2 SQIVND (reference sequence). The CDR3 DNA is TGTGCCAGTACTTATAGCGGGAGGGGGCCCTACAATGAGCAGTTCTTC. Residues: CASTYSGRGPYNEQFF.

This chain connects TRBV2 to TRBJ2-5; D is perhaps TRBD1 (5 bases). Trimming left V 7 bases short and J 2 bases short, with 8 bases between. Germline V gene lookup returns CDR1 SNHLY and CDR2 FYNNEI. This CDR3 is 12 amino acids long. CDR3 nucleotide sequence: TGTGCCAGCAAAGGGGATCAAGAGACCCAGTACTTC. As protein: CASKGDQETQYF. Supplemented by reference TRBV2 and TRBJ2-5, the full variable domain reads EPEVTQTPSHQVTQMGQEVILRCVPISNHLYFYWYRQILGQKVEFLVSFYNNEISEKSEIFDDQFSVERPDGSNFTLKIRSTKLEDSAMYFCASKGDQETQYFGPGTRLLVL.

The gene calls are TRBV7-9 and TRBJ1-6; 9 nucleotides agree with TRBD1. V shed 5 bases and J 19 bases; nucleotides not matched to a gene: 12. In germline, CDR1 is SEHNR, CDR2 FQNEAQ (reference sequence). There are 13 residues in the CDR3. The CDR3: CASSPARDREIHF. CDR3 DNA: TGTGCCAGCAGCCCGGCCCGGGACAGGGAAATACACTTT. The complete variable domain, with remaining parts taken from reference TRBV7-9 and TRBJ1-6, reads DTGVSQNPRHKITKRGQNVTFRCDPISEHNRLYWYRQTLGQGPEFLTYFQNEAQLEKSRLLSDRFSAERPKGSFSTLEIQRTEQGDSAMYLCASSPARDREIHFGNGTRLTVT.

The chain employs TRBV9 and TRBJ2-6, with no clear D. Trimming removed 0 bases at V and 2 bases at J, with 6 bases between. CDR3 length: 15 residues. The germline CDR1 and CDR2 sequences are SGDLS and YYNGEE. CDR3 in amino acids: CASSVDRPGANVLTF. The CDR3 nucleotides read TGTGCCAGCAGCGTAGACAGACCTGGGGCCAACGTCCTGACTTTC. Full variable domain (rest looked up from reference TRBV9 and TRBJ2-6): DSGVTQTPKHLITATGQRVTLRCSPRSGDLSVYWYQQSLDQGLQFLIQYYNGEERAKGNILERFSAQQFPDLHSELNLSSLELGDSALYFCASSVDRPGANVLTFGAGSRLTVL.

This clone showed up just a few times. The rearrangement joins TRBV19 to TRBJ2-7; 9 nucleotides agree with TRBD1. Germline V gene sequence: CDR1 LNHDA, CDR2 SQIVND (reference sequence). The CDR3 contains 15 residues. V was clipped by 3 bases and J by 5 bases; unmatched bases: 8. CDR3 protein: CASSIRGQGSHEQYF. As DNA, the CDR3 is TGTGCCAGTAGTATTCGAGGACAGGGGAGTCACGAGCAGTACTTC.

The chain links TRBV11-2 to TRBJ1-5; the D gene is possibly TRBD1 (6 bases). The CDR3 is 16 residues long. The germline V and J ends were trimmed by 1 base and 5 bases, with 15 bases remaining between them. The germline CDR1 and CDR2 sequences are SGHAT and FQNNGV. The CDR3 region is CASSLVGGGKDQPQHF. In DNA, the CDR3 is TGTGCCAGCAGCTTAGTGGGAGGGGGGAAGGATCAGCCCCAGCATTTT. Variable domain in full (rest from reference TRBV11-2 and TRBJ1-5): EAGVAQSPRYKIIEKRQSVAFWCNPISGHATLYWYQQILGQGPKLLIQFQNNGVVDDSQLPKDRFSAERLKGVDSTLKIQPAKLEDSAVYLCASSLVGGGKDQPQHFGDGTRLSIL.

The gene calls are TRBV10-1 and TRBJ2-3; D perhaps matches TRBD2 (7 bases). V lost 8 bases and J 2 bases, leaving 17 bases between the germline ends. Germline CDR1 reads WNHNN; CDR2 reads SYGVQD (reference sequence). The CDR3 totals 15 residues. CDR3 sequence: CASPGGRGITDTQYF. The CDR3 DNA sequence: TGCGCCAGCCCCGGGGGGCGGGGAATCACAGATACGCAGTATTTT.

The chain employs TRBV5-4 and TRBJ1-1; no firm D call. The CDR3 is 15 amino acids. Trimming removed 7 bases from V and 6 bases from J, with 22 bases in between. Germline V CDR1 and CDR2: SGHNT, YYREEE (reference sequence). The DNA for the CDR3 is TGTGCCAGCTCGGGATTTGGGAGCCCCGAAGCTGAAGCTTTCTTT. This sequence encodes CASSGFGSPEAEAFF.